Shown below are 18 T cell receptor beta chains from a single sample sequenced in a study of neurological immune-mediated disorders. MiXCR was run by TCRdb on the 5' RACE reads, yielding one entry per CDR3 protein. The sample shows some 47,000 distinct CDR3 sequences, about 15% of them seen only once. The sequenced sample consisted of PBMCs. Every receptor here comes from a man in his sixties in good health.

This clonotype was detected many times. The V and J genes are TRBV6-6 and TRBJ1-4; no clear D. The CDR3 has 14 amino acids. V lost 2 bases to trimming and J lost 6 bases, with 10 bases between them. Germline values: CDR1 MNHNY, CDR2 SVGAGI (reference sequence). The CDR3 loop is CASSYADRDEKLFF. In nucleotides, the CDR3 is TGTGCCAGCAGTTACGCGGACCGGGATGAAAAACTGTTTTTT.

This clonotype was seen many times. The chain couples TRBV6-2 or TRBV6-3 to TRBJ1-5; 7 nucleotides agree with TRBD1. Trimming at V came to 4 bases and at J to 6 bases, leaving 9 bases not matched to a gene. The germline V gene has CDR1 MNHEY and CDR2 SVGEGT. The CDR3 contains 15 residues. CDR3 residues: CASSSSSQGSQPQHF. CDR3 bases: TGTGCCAGCAGTTCCTCCTCACAGGGGAGTCAGCCCCAGCATTTT.

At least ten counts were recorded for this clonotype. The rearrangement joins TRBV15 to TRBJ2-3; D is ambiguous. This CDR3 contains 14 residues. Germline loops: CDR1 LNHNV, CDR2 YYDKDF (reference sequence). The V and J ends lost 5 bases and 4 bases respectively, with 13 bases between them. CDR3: CATSLGSASDTQYF. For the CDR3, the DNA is TGTGCCACCAGCCTCGGATCGGCATCAGATACGCAGTATTTT.

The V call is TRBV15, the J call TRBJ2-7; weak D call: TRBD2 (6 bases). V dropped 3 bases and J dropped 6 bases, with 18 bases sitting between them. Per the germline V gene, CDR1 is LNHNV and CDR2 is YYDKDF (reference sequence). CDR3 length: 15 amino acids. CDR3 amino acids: CATSRLEGLGVEQYF. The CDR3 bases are TGTGCCACCAGCAGGTTGGAGGGATTGGGGGTCGAGCAGTACTTC.

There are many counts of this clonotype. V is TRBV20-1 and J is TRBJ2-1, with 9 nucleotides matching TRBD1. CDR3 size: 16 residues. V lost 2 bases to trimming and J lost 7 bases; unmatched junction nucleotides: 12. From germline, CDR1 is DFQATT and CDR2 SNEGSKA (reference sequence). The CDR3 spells CSARKPTGQGMNEQFF. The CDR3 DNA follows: TGCAGTGCTAGAAAACCTACGGGACAGGGCATGAATGAGCAGTTCTTC.

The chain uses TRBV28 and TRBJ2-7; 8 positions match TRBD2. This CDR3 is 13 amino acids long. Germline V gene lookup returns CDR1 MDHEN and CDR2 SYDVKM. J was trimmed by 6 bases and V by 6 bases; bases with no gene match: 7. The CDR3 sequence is CASRPPGLVEQYF. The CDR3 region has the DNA TGTGCCAGCAGGCCGCCGGGACTAGTCGAGCAGTACTTC.

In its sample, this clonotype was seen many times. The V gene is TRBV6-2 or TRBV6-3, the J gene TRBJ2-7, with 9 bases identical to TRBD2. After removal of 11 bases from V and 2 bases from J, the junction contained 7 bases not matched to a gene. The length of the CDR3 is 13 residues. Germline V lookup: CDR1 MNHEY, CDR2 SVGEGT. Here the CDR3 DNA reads TGTGCCTCCGGGACTAGCAGAACCTACGAGCAGTACTTC. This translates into CASGTSRTYEQYF.

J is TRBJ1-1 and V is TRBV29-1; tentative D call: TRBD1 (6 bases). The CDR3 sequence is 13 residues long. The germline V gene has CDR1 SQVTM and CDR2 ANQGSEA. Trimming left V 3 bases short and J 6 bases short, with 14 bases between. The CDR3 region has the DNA TGCAGCGTTGAGGCGGGGGGCTGGTCTGAAGCTTTCTTT. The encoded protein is CSVEAGGWSEAFF. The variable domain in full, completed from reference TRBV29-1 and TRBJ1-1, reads SAVISQKPSRDICQRGTSLTIQCQVDSQVTMMFWYRQQPGQSLTLIATANQGSEATYESGFVIDKFPISRPNLTFSTLTVSNMSPEDSSIYLCSVEAGGWSEAFFGQGTRLTVV.

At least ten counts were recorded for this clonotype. The CDR3 bases are TGTGCCAGCAGCTTATCAAGGACGGTCTATGGCTACACCTTC. Translated, it gives CASSLSRTVYGYTF. V gene TRBV7-2 combines with J gene TRBJ1-2; D is unclear. The CDR3 loop spans 14 amino acids. V lost 2 bases to trimming and J lost 4 bases, with 11 bases between them. Germline CDR1 SGHTA, CDR2 FQGNSA.

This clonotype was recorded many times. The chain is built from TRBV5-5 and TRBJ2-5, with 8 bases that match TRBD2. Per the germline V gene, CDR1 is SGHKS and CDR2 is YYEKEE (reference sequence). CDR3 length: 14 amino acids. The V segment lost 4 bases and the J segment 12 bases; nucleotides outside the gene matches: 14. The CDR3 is CASSLGLVASVEYF. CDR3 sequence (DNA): TGTGCCAGCAGCCTGGGACTAGTAGCAAGTGTGGAGTACTTC.

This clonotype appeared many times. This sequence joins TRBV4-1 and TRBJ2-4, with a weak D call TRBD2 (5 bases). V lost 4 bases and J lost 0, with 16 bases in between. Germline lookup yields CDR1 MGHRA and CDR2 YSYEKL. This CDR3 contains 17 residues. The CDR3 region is CASSLRSGKIAKNIQYF. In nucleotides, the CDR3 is TGCGCCAGCAGCCTGAGGTCGGGGAAAATAGCCAAAAACATTCAGTACTTC.

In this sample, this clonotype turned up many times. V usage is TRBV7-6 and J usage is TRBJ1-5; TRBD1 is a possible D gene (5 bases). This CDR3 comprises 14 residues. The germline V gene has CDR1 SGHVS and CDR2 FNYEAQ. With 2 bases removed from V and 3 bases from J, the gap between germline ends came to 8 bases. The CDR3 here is CASSLTGVNQPQHF. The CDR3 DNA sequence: TGTGCCAGCAGCTTAACAGGTGTCAATCAGCCCCAGCATTTT.

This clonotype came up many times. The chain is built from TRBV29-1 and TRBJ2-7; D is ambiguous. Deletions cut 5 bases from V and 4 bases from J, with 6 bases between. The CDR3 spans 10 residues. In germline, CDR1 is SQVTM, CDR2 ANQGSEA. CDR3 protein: CSVTEYEQYF. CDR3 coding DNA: TGCAGCGTTACAGAGTACGAGCAGTACTTC.

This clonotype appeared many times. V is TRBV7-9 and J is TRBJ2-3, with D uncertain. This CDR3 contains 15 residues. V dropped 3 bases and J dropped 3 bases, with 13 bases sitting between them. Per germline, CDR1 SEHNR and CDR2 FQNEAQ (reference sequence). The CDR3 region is CASSLDGLRTDTQYF. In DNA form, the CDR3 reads TGTGCCAGCAGCTTGGACGGCCTTAGGACAGATACGCAGTATTTT.

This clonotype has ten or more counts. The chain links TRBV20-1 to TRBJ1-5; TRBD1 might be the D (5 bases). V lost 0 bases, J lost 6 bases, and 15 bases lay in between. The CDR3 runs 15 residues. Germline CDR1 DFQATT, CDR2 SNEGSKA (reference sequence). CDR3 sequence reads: CSARDQRGTTQPQHF. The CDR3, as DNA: TGCAGTGCTAGAGATCAGCGAGGGACCACTCAGCCCCAGCATTTT.

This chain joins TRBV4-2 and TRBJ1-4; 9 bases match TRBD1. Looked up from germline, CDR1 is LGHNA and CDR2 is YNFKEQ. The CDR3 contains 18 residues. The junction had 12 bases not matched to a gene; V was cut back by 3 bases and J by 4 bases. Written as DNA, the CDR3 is TGTGCCAGCAGCCAGTCCACAGGGGGCGGAAATAATAATGAAAAACTGTTTTTT. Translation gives CASSQSTGGGNNNEKLFF.

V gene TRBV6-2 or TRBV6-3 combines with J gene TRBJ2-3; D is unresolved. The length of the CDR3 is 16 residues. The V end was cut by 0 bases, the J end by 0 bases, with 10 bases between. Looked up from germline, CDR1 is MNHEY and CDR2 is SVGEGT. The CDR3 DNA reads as TGTGCCAGCAGTTACTCGAGACGGCAAAGCACAGATACGCAGTATTTT. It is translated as CASSYSRRQSTDTQYF.

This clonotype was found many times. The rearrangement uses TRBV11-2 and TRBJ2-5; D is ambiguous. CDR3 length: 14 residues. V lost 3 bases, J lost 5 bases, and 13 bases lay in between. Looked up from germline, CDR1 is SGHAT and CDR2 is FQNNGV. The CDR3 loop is CASSFQSDGETQYF. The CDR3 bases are TGTGCCAGCAGCTTCCAGTCCGATGGGGAGACCCAGTACTTC.